The 27 T cell receptor beta chains given below trace back to one sample, sequenced in a study of blood T cell repertoires in COVID-19 (TCRdb year 2020). The library was made by the immunoSEQ multiplex PCR assay. TCRdb took this table from immuneACCESS and kept in-frame rearrangements with V and J called. Such tables lack part of the clones; where checked against another copy, unresolved V genes explain under half of the gap, and the rest is unexplained. Counted in this sample were over 60,000 clones; around 76% of them appeared once. The ten largest account for about 13% of the sample. Sequenced sample: peripheral blood. All receptors come from a woman older than 75 with acute or convalescent COVID-19.

The chain links TRBV3-1 (or the pseudogene TRBV3-2) to TRBJ2-2, with 10 bases fitting TRBD2. The CDR3 runs to 20 residues. Germline V lookup: CDR1 LGHDT, CDR2 YNNKEL (reference sequence). Trimming cost V 0 bases and J 3 bases; bases outside gene matches: 13. The DNA for the CDR3 is TGTGCCAGCAGCCAAGATCGACCCCTGCGGACTAGCGGCGACACCGGGGAGCTGTTTTTT. Translating gives CASSQDRPLRTSGDTGELFF.

CDR3 protein: CATSRGRGTSGKTDTQYF. The CDR3 coding sequence is TGTGCCACCAGCAGAGGACGAGGGACTAGCGGGAAGACAGATACGCAGTATTTT. The chain carries TRBV15 and TRBJ2-3; TRBD2 matches 13 bases. With 1 base clipped from V and 3 bases from J, the junction kept 7 bases outside the gene matches. Germline values: CDR1 LNHNV, CDR2 YYDKDF (reference sequence). CDR3 size: 18 residues.

This chain uses TRBV5-3 with TRBJ2-5; TRBD2 might be the D (7 bases). TRBV5-3 is placed among ORFs of uncertain function. V was trimmed by 4 bases and J by 2 bases, leaving 24 bases between them. There are 18 residues in the CDR3. The CDR3 region has the DNA TGTGCCAGAAGCCCGAAAGGCTTAGGGGGGGAGAGGCAAGAGACCCAGTACTTC. Amino acids: CARSPKGLGGERQETQYF.

V usage is TRBV4-1 and J usage is TRBJ2-3; 9 bases are shared with TRBD2. Losses at the gene ends were 3 bases for V and 6 bases for J; bases not matched to a gene: 7. Per the germline V gene, CDR1 is MGHRA and CDR2 is YSYEKL. This CDR3 region has 15 residues. The DNA for the CDR3 is TGCGCCAGCAGCCAGGTGGGCGGGGGGGCGGATACGCAGTATTTT. Residues: CASSQVGGGADTQYF.

The chain recombines TRBV11-3 with TRBJ2-1, with 9 bases identical to TRBD1. Germline CDR1 reads SGHNT; CDR2 reads YENEEA. CDR3 length: 16 amino acids. V lost 1 base, J lost 6 bases, and 7 bases stayed unmatched. The CDR3 region has the DNA TGTGCCAGCAGCTTAGTGGGACAGGGAAATTTCAATGAGCAGTTCTTC. Translation: CASSLVGQGNFNEQFF.

The rearrangement joins TRBV7-6 to TRBJ2-3; D unresolved. The germline V gene encodes CDR1 SGHVS and CDR2 FNYEAQ. V lost 5 bases and J lost 0, with 15 bases in between. The CDR3 length is 16 residues. CDR3 sequence: CASSRRPTGSTDTQYF. The CDR3 coding sequence is TGTGCCAGCAGCCGACGACCGACGGGTAGCACAGATACGCAGTATTTT.

The chain has TRBV4-1 and TRBJ2-1, with 9 bases identical to TRBD2. The CDR3 runs to 16 residues. V lost 4 bases, J lost 4 bases, and 8 bases stayed unmatched. Per germline, CDR1 MGHRA and CDR2 YSYEKL. This CDR3 is CASSRGAGGRYNEQFF. The CDR3 nucleotides are TGCGCCAGCAGCCGGGGGGCGGGAGGGCGGTACAATGAGCAGTTCTTC.

This clone was seen a few times. V gene TRBV7-8 combines with J gene TRBJ2-1, with 9 bases identical to TRBD2. Germline values: CDR1 SGHVS, CDR2 FQNEAQ. CDR3 length: 17 amino acids. V lost 1 base and J lost 8; bases outside the gene matches: 12. This chain's CDR3 is CASSLVVAGDIHDEQFF. DNA of the CDR3: TGTGCCAGCAGCTTAGTGGTAGCGGGAGACATTCACGATGAGCAGTTCTTC.

This chain connects TRBV5-6 to TRBJ2-2; TRBD2 matches at 7 bases. There are 13 residues in the CDR3. The germline gives CDR1 SGHDT, CDR2 YYEEEE. The V and J ends lost 0 bases and 7 bases, in that order; junction bases with no gene match: 0. The CDR3 DNA reads TGTGCCAGCAGCTTGGCGGGAGGCGGGGAGCTGTTTTTT. Residues: CASSLAGGGELFF. The variable domain in full, completed from reference TRBV5-6 and TRBJ2-2, reads DAGVTQSPTHLIKTRGQQVTLRCSPKSGHDTVSWYQQALGQGPQFIFQYYEEEERQRGNFPDRFSGHQFPNYSSELNVNALLLGDSALYLCASSLAGGGELFFGEGSRLTVL.

The V and J genes are TRBV5-8 and TRBJ2-1; TRBD2 aligns across 13 bases. The CDR3 has 15 amino acids. Trimming took 4 bases from V and 8 from J; bases not matched to a gene: 6. Germline V gene data show CDR1 as SGHTS and CDR2 as YDEGEE. In DNA, the CDR3 is TGTGCCAGCAGCCGCGGACTAGCGGGAGTCTATGAGCAGTTCTTC. This encodes CASSRGLAGVYEQFF.

The chain joins TRBV11-3 to TRBJ2-1; possibly TRBD2 for D (5 bases). The CDR3 sequence is 14 residues long. Trimming shortened V by 2 bases and J by 10 bases, and 15 bases separated the two germline ends. The germline V gene encodes CDR1 SGHNT and CDR2 YENEEA. Here the CDR3 reads CASSLTGERLEQFF. CDR3 sequence (DNA): TGTGCCAGCAGCTTAACCGGAGAGCGGTTGGAGCAGTTCTTC. Full variable domain (rest looked up from reference TRBV11-3 and TRBJ2-1): EAGVVQSPRYKIIEKKQPVAFWCNPISGHNTLYWYLQNLGQGPELLIRYENEEAVDDSQLPKDRFSAERLKGVDSTLKIQPAELGDSAVYLCASSLTGERLEQFFGPGTRLTVL.

This clone was seen a single time. This sequence joins TRBV5-6 and TRBJ1-6; D is unresolved. The CDR3 is 12 amino acids. Germline V gives CDR1 SGHDT, CDR2 YYEEEE. Trimming stripped 2 bases from V and 9 bases from J, with 6 bases between. The CDR3 DNA is TGTGCCAGCAGCTTTGTGAGTTCACCCCTCCACTTT. This encodes CASSFVSSPLHF.

The chain uses TRBV4-2 and TRBJ2-3, with D perhaps TRBD2 (6 bases). In germline, CDR1 is LGHNA, CDR2 YNFKEQ. The CDR3 spans 14 residues. Trimming removed 0 bases at V and 4 bases at J, with 8 bases between. CDR3 protein: CASSQDIAADTQYF. The CDR3 DNA is TGTGCCAGCAGCCAAGATATAGCGGCAGATACGCAGTATTTT.

V gene TRBV27 combines with J gene TRBJ1-5; no reliable D call. Per the germline V gene, CDR1 is MNHEY and CDR2 is SMNVEV (reference sequence). The CDR3 is 14 amino acids. Trimming stripped 4 bases from V and 1 base from J, with 8 bases between. The CDR3 sequence is CASSSSRSNQPQHF. Written as DNA, the CDR3 is TGTGCCAGCAGTTCCTCCAGGAGCAATCAGCCCCAGCATTTT.

The chain recombines TRBV19 with TRBJ2-6, with a weak D call TRBD2 (6 bases). The CDR3 totals 15 residues. Germline CDR1 is LNHDA and CDR2 is SQIVND (reference sequence). With 6 bases removed from V and 1 base from J, the gap between germline ends came to 10 bases. The CDR3 DNA follows: TGTGCCAGTAGCCCCGGGGGATCTGGGGCCAACGTCCTGACTTTC. Translated: CASSPGGSGANVLTF.

This chain connects TRBV3-1 (or the pseudogene TRBV3-2) to TRBJ2-7, with 9 bases lining up with TRBD2. J gave up 7 bases and V 2 bases, and 15 bases lay outside the gene matches. The CDR3 covers 17 residues. CDR1 and CDR2 (germline): LGHDT, YNNKEL (reference sequence). The CDR3 DNA is TGTGCCAGCAGCCAATCCCCAAGTAGCGGGAGCCCAAGGGAGCAGTACTTC. Translating it yields CASSQSPSSGSPREQYF.

V and J are TRBV6-2 or TRBV6-3 and TRBJ2-1; the match to TRBD2 covers 7 bases. The ends lost 2 bases at V and 3 bases at J; junction bases unmatched: 4. The CDR3 length is 15 residues. Germline CDR1 and CDR2: MNHEY and SVGEGT. CDR3 nucleotide sequence: TGTGCCAGCAGTTACCCTAGCGGAATCTACAATGAGCAGTTCTTC. Translated: CASSYPSGIYNEQFF.

The chain carries TRBV3-1 (or the pseudogene TRBV3-2) and TRBJ2-2, with D uncertain. This CDR3 is built from 14 residues. The germline V gene encodes CDR1 LGHDT and CDR2 YNNKEL (reference sequence). V was cut by 4 bases and J by 2 bases, with 8 bases left in between. CDR3 sequence reads: CASSLTRNTGELFF. CDR3 bases: TGTGCCAGCAGCCTGACAAGAAACACCGGGGAGCTGTTTTTT.

This clone was detected only once. This chain uses TRBV7-2 with TRBJ1-1, with TRBD1 as a possible D gene (6 bases). The V gene's germline CDR1 is SGHTA and CDR2 FQGNSA. This CDR3 spans 19 amino acids. Trimming took 2 bases from V and 7 from J, leaving 29 bases between them. The CDR3 coding sequence is TGTGCCAGCAGCTTACGACAGGCTATTACGTCCACATACGGTTATGAAGCTTTCTTT. Translation: CASSLRQAITSTYGYEAFF.

This clone is categorized as large. V is TRBV4-2 and J is TRBJ2-3, with a possible D match to TRBD2 (7 bases). V lost 1 base and J lost 3, with 17 bases in between. Looked up from germline, CDR1 is LGHNA and CDR2 is YNFKEQ. This CDR3 spans 17 amino acids. CDR3 nucleotides: TGTGCCAGCAGCCAAGTCGGAAGGGGGAGGGCAACAGATACGCAGTATTTT. Amino acids: CASSQVGRGRATDTQYF.

CDR3 protein: CASSSGTGTYEQYF. The CDR3 DNA sequence: TGCGCCAGCAGCTCCGGGACAGGTACCTACGAGCAGTACTTC. V and J are TRBV5-1 and TRBJ2-7; TRBD1 matches 8 bases. This CDR3 has 14 residues. J gave up 2 bases and V 3 bases, and 4 bases lay outside the gene matches. Looked up from germline, CDR1 is SGHRS and CDR2 is YFSETQ.

This clone has just one count. Additional DNA sequences in this sample encode the identical CDR3. The J gene is TRBJ2-5, the V gene TRBV9; maybe TRBD1 (5 bases). Germline lookup yields CDR1 SGDLS and CDR2 YYNGEE. Trimming removed 0 bases at V and 3 bases at J, with 9 bases between. The CDR3 loop spans 14 amino acids. This CDR3 reads CASSVGQGKETQYF. For the CDR3, the DNA is TGTGCCAGCAGCGTAGGTCAGGGTAAAGAGACCCAGTACTTC.

The sample holds a few counts of this clone. The chain uses TRBV6-2 or TRBV6-3 and TRBJ2-7; 8 nucleotides line up with TRBD2. With V trimmed by 2 bases and J by 3 bases, 6 bases remained unmatched. Germline CDR1 MNHEY, CDR2 SVGEGT. The CDR3 covers 15 residues. The CDR3 is CASSYRGGRRYEQYF. Here the CDR3 DNA reads TGTGCCAGCAGTTACAGGGGCGGGAGGCGCTACGAGCAGTACTTC.

The sample holds one count of this clone. V and J are TRBV11-2 and TRBJ1-5, with 9 nucleotides matching TRBD1. The germline V gene encodes CDR1 SGHAT and CDR2 FQNNGV. The CDR3 runs 14 residues. With 2 bases clipped from V and 5 bases from J, the junction kept 1 base outside the gene matches. CDR3 region: CASSLRTGDQPQHF. The CDR3 DNA reads as TGTGCCAGCAGCTTAAGGACAGGGGATCAGCCCCAGCATTTT.

V is TRBV5-1 and J is TRBJ2-3; TRBD2 aligns across 8 bases. Looked up from germline, CDR1 is SGHRS and CDR2 is YFSETQ. V trimming: 0 bases; J trimming: 0 bases; junction bases outside the gene matches: 6. CDR3 length: 17 residues. The CDR3 loop reads CASSLVASGSSTDTQYF. Here the CDR3 DNA reads TGCGCCAGCAGCTTGGTCGCTAGCGGGTCTAGCACAGATACGCAGTATTTT.

This clone was observed a handful of times. The V gene is TRBV28, the J gene TRBJ2-3, with 8 bases fitting TRBD1. The V segment lost 8 bases and the J segment 0 bases; nucleotides outside the gene matches: 1. The CDR3 contains 13 residues. From germline, CDR1 is MDHEN and CDR2 SYDVKM. The chain's CDR3 is CASGDRSTDTQYF. CDR3 bases: TGTGCCAGCGGGGACAGGAGCACAGATACGCAGTATTTT.

This clone has more than one count but fewer than ten. V is TRBV6-1 and J is TRBJ2-1; D perhaps matches TRBD1 (6 bases). Germline V gene sequence: CDR1 MNHNS, CDR2 SASEGT. The CDR3 contains 16 residues. V shed 4 bases and J shed 0 bases, with 13 bases lying between them. The DNA for the CDR3 is TGTGCCAGCAGTGTACAGGGTTCCCTCTCCTACAATGAGCAGTTCTTC. Its translation is CASSVQGSLSYNEQFF.